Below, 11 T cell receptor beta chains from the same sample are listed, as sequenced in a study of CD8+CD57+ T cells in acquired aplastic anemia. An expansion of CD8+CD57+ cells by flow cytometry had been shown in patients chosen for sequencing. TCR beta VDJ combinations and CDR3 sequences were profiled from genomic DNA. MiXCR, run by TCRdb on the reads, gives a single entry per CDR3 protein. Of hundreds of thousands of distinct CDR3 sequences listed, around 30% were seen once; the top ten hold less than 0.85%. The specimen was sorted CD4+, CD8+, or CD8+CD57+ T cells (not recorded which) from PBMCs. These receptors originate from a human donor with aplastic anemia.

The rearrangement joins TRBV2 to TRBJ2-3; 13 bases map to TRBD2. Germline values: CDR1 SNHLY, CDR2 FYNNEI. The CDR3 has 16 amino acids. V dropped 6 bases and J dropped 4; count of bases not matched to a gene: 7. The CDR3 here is CASRAAGLAGADTQYF. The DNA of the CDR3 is TGTGCCAGCAGGGCAGCAGGACTAGCGGGGGCAGATACGCAGTATTTT.

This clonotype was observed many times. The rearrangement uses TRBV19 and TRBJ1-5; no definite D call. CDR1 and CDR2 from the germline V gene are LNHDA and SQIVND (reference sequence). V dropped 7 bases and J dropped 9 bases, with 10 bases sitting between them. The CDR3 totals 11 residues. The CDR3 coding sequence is TGTGCCAGTATCAAAGGTCGGCCCCAGCATTTT. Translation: CASIKGRPQHF. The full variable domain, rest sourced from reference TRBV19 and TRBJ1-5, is DGGITQSPKYLFRKEGQNVTLSCEQNLNHDAMYWYRQDPGQGLRLIYYSQIVNDFQKGDIAEGYSVSREKKESFPLTVTSAQKNPTAFYLCASIKGRPQHFGDGTRLSIL.

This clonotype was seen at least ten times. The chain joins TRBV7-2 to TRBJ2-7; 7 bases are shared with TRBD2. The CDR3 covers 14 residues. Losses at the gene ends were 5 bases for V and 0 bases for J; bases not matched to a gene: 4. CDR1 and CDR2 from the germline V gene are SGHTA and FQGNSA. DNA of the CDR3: TGTGCCAGCAGCCCGGGGGGAAGCTCCTACGAGCAGTACTTC. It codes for CASSPGGSSYEQYF.

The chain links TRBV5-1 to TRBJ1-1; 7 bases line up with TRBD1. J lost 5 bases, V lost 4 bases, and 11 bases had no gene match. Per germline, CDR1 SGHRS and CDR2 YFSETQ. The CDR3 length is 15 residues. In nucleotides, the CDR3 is TGCGCCAGCAGCCCTGTAAGGGCCAGGGGGACTGAAGCTTTCTTT. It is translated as CASSPVRARGTEAFF. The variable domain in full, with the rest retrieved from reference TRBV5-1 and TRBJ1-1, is KAGVTQTPRYLIKTRGQQVTLSCSPISGHRSVSWYQQTPGQGLQFLFEYFSETQRNKGNFPGRFSGRQFSNSRSEMNVSTLELGDSALYLCASSPVRARGTEAFFGQGTRLTVV.

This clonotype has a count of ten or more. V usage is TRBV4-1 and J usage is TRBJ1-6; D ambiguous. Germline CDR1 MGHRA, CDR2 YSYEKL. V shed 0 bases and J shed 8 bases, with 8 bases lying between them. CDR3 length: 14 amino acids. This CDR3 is CASSQDQRDSPLHF. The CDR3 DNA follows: TGCGCCAGCAGCCAAGATCAGAGGGATTCACCCCTCCACTTT.

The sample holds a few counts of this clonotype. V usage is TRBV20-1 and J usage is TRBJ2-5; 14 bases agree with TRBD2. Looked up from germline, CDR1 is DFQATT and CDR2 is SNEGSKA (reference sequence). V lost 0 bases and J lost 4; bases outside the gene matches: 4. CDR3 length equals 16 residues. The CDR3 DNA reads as TGCAGTGCTAGAGATCTCGGGACTAGCGGGAGAGAGACCCAGTACTTC. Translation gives CSARDLGTSGRETQYF.

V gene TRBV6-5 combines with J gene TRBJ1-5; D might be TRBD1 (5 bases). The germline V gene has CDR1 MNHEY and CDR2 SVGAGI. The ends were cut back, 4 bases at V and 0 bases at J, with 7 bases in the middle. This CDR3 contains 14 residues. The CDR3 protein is CASSSQDSNQPQHF. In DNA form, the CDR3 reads TGTGCCAGCAGTTCACAGGATAGCAATCAGCCCCAGCATTTT.

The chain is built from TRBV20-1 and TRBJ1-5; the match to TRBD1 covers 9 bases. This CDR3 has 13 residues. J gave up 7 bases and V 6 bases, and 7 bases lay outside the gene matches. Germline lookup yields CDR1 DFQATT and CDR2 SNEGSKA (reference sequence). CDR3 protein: CSARTGAGQPQHF. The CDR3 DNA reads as TGCAGTGCCAGGACAGGGGCCGGGCAGCCCCAGCATTTT.

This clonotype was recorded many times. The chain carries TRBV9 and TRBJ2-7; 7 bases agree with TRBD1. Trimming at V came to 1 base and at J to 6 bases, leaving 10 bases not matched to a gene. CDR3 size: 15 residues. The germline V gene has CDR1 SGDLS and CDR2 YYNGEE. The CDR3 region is CASSVRSYGDSEQYF. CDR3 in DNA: TGTGCCAGCAGCGTACGTTCGTACGGGGACAGCGAGCAGTACTTC.

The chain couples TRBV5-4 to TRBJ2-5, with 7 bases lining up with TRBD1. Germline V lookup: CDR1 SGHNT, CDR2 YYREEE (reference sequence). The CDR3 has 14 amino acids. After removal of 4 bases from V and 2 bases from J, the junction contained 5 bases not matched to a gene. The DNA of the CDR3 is TGTGCCAGCAGCCAGACAGGGCCTCAAGAGACCCAGTACTTC. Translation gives CASSQTGPQETQYF.

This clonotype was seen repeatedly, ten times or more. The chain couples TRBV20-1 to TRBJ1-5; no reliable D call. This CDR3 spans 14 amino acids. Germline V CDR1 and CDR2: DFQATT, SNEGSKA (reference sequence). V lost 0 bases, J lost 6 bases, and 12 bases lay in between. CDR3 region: CSARDTRFIQPQHF. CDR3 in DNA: TGCAGTGCTAGAGATACACGGTTCATTCAGCCCCAGCATTTT.